This T cell receptor beta chain was documented in a study of blood T cell repertoires in COVID-19. Study summary: There were acute and convalescent COVID-19 samples, and they came from the United States, Italy and Spain. The cDNA or gDNA used as material had been derived from T cells, B-cell-depleted T cells, or PBMCs.

Only one count was recorded for this clone. Germline V CDR1 and CDR2: SGHNT, YYREEE (reference sequence). The V segment lost 4 bases and the J segment 2 bases; nucleotides outside the gene matches: 9. The CDR3 extends over 15 amino acids. In the authors' methods: Amplifying reference gene primers gave estimates of nucleated cell counts. Clones were read by immunoSEQ multiplex PCR, and TCRdb kept only the in-frame ones, dropping some. V and J calls and clone size come straight from that table; D and trimming were deduced from the DNA. The data show roughly 70,000 clones, 70% to 90% seen once. The rearrangement uses TRBV5-4 and TRBJ2-7; 7 bases are shared with TRBD1. The sequencing input was peripheral blood. This clonotype was obtained from a man between 65 and 79 years old with active or convalescent COVID-19. CDR3 region: CASSPGQASTYEQYF. Here the CDR3 DNA reads TGTGCCAGCAGCCCCGGACAGGCAAGTACCTACGAGCAGTACTTC.